What follows are 21 T cell receptor beta chains derived from one specimen sequenced in a study of blood T cell repertoires in COVID-19. Some clones are missing from TCRdb's copy, which holds only in-frame ones; the method was immunoSEQ multiplex PCR. The table lists about 11,000 clones, around 87% of them singletons. The specimen sequenced was peripheral blood. Every receptor here comes from a human donor in a cohort sampled during active COVID-19.

The rearrangement uses TRBV5-8 and TRBJ1-6; tentatively, D is TRBD1 (5 bases). The germline V gene encodes CDR1 SGHTS and CDR2 YDEGEE. Between the trimmed V and J ends, which lost 1 base and 3 bases, there was a span of 11 bases. The CDR3 spans 16 residues. This chain's CDR3 is CASSLRGGGYNSPLHF. CDR3 DNA sequence: TGTGCCAGCAGCTTGCGGGGGGGTGGCTATAATTCACCCCTCCACTTT.

This clone was seen only once. The rearrangement joins TRBV14 to TRBJ2-1, with 12 bases lining up with TRBD1. V lost 7 bases and J lost 9; bases outside the gene matches: 22. The CDR3 is 19 residues long. Germline V CDR1 and CDR2: SGHDN, FVKESK. This chain's CDR3 is CASNARSTKGQGAGSEQFF. The CDR3 DNA reads TGTGCCAGCAACGCAAGATCCACAAAGGGACAGGGGGCTGGAAGTGAGCAGTTCTTC.

This chain joins TRBV18 and TRBJ1-2; the D gene is possibly TRBD1 (5 bases). This CDR3 is 15 amino acids long. V lost 0 bases and J 8 bases, leaving 16 bases between the germline ends. Germline V gene lookup returns CDR1 KGHSH and CDR2 LQKENI. CDR3 nucleotides: TGTGCCAGCTCACCACCGGAGGGGACCCTCGGGGGCTACACCTTC. Protein sequence: CASSPPEGTLGGYTF. Full variable domain (missing parts from reference TRBV18 and TRBJ1-2): NAGVMQNPRHLVRRRGQEARLRCSPMKGHSHVYWYRQLPEEGLKFMVYLQKENIIDESGMPKERFSAEFPKEGPSILRIQQVVRGDSAAYFCASSPPEGTLGGYTFGSGTRLTVV.

The gene calls are TRBV2 and TRBJ1-2, with D tentatively TRBD1 (6 bases). There are 13 residues in the CDR3. Germline-derived CDR1 and CDR2 are SNHLY and FYNNEI. V was pared by 1 base and J by 3 bases, with 6 bases between. The CDR3 sequence is CASSEDRDYGYTF. The DNA for the CDR3 is TGTGCCAGCAGTGAAGACAGGGACTATGGCTACACCTTC.

The chain employs TRBV20-1 and TRBJ1-1; TRBD1 matches at 8 bases. CDR3 length: 14 amino acids. Trimming at V came to 3 bases and at J to 6 bases, leaving 9 bases not matched to a gene. Germline assignment: CDR1 DFQATT and CDR2 SNEGSKA (reference sequence). The CDR3 DNA reads as TGCAGTGCTAGTACGGGCAGGGGGCTGGCTGAAGCTTTCTTT. Translated, it gives CSASTGRGLAEAFF.

The genes are TRBV5-1 and TRBJ2-7; 7 bases line up with TRBD1. With V trimmed by 4 bases and J by 4 bases, 8 bases remained unmatched. Germline lookup yields CDR1 SGHRS and CDR2 YFSETQ. The CDR3 covers 14 residues. CDR3 sequence (DNA): TGCGCCAGCAGCATGGGGACAGACCCATACGAGCAGTACTTC. Translating it yields CASSMGTDPYEQYF. The full variable domain, its missing parts supplied by reference TRBV5-1 and TRBJ2-7, is KAGVTQTPRYLIKTRGQQVTLSCSPISGHRSVSWYQQTPGQGLQFLFEYFSETQRNKGNFPGRFSGRQFSNSRSEMNVSTLELGDSALYLCASSMGTDPYEQYFGPGTRLTVT.

The chain employs TRBV5-1 and TRBJ2-7; 9 bases match TRBD1. Germline values: CDR1 SGHRS, CDR2 YFSETQ. With V trimmed by 4 bases and J by 2 bases, 7 bases remained unmatched. This CDR3 comprises 15 residues. CDR3 nucleotides: TGCGCCAGCAGCCCACAGGGGGCCGGGGCCTACGAGCAGTACTTC. As protein: CASSPQGAGAYEQYF.

The V and J genes are TRBV28 and TRBJ1-6, with 10 bases lining up with TRBD1. The J segment lost 9 bases and the V segment lost 4 bases, leaving 12 bases of the junction unmatched. The germline V gene has CDR1 MDHEN and CDR2 SYDVKM. The CDR3 runs to 17 residues. The CDR3: CASSYAPTGGLVSPLHF. The DNA of the CDR3 is TGTGCCAGCAGTTACGCCCCGACAGGGGGCTTAGTTTCACCCCTCCACTTT.

This chain uses TRBV15 with TRBJ2-5; 7 bases are shared with TRBD2. The V gene's germline CDR1 is LNHNV and CDR2 YYDKDF (reference sequence). V was pared by 7 bases and J by 2 bases, with 4 bases of the junction left unmatched. CDR3 size: 13 residues. The CDR3 DNA sequence: TGTGCCACCACTCGGGGGGTTCAAGAGACCCAGTACTTC. Translation gives CATTRGVQETQYF. The full variable domain, completed using reference TRBV15 and TRBJ2-5, is DAMVIQNPRYQVTQFGKPVTLSCSQTLNHNVMYWYQQKSSQAPKLLFHYYDKDFNNEADTPDNFQSRRPNTSFCFLDIRSPGLGDTAMYLCATTRGVQETQYFGPGTRLLVL.

The chain links TRBV3-1 (or the pseudogene TRBV3-2) to TRBJ2-7, with 13 nucleotides matching TRBD2. Germline V gene data show CDR1 as LGHDT and CDR2 as YNNKEL (reference sequence). V lost 1 base to trimming and J lost 2 bases; unmatched junction nucleotides: 8. This CDR3 has 18 residues. CDR3 coding DNA: TGTGCCAGCAGCCAAGGACTAGCGGGGGGCACGCAGGCCTACGAGCAGTACTTC. Its protein is CASSQGLAGGTQAYEQYF.

This clone is labeled as large. The chain joins TRBV4-3 to TRBJ2-7, with TRBD1 identical over 8 bases. CDR1 and CDR2 from the germline V gene are LGHNA and YSLEER. There are 13 residues in the CDR3. Germline trimming cut 3 bases from V and 7 bases from J; bases unmatched to any gene: 5. The CDR3 loop reads CASSHRTGREQYF. Written as DNA, the CDR3 is TGCGCCAGCAGCCACCGGACAGGGCGAGAGCAGTACTTC.

The J gene is TRBJ2-1, the V gene TRBV5-1; TRBD1 agrees at 8 bases. Germline V gene lookup returns CDR1 SGHRS and CDR2 YFSETQ. Trimming removed 3 bases from V and 9 bases from J; junction bases left unmatched: 8. CDR3 size: 14 residues. The CDR3 loop is CASSSQGASGEQFF. The CDR3 coding sequence is TGCGCCAGCAGCTCCCAGGGGGCTTCAGGTGAGCAGTTCTTC. Drawing the rest from reference TRBV5-1 and TRBJ2-1, the complete variable domain is KAGVTQTPRYLIKTRGQQVTLSCSPISGHRSVSWYQQTPGQGLQFLFEYFSETQRNKGNFPGRFSGRQFSNSRSEMNVSTLELGDSALYLCASSSQGASGEQFFGPGTRLTVL.

V and J are TRBV6-2 or TRBV6-3 and TRBJ1-1, with D possibly matching TRBD1 (5 bases). V was clipped by 4 bases and J by 0 bases, with 15 bases between them. This CDR3 has 16 residues. Germline loops: CDR1 MNHEY, CDR2 SVGEGT. This CDR3 is CASSSYQTEMNTEAFF. The DNA for the CDR3 is TGTGCCAGCAGTTCTTACCAGACAGAGATGAACACTGAAGCTTTCTTT.

This clone has only a few counts. The chain links TRBV5-1 to TRBJ1-5; 8 positions match TRBD1. The CDR3 covers 12 residues. Germline V gene lookup returns CDR1 SGHRS and CDR2 YFSETQ. Unmatched junction bases numbered 5, after V lost 4 bases and J lost 11 bases. The CDR3 protein is CASSADRETQHF. The CDR3 DNA follows: TGCGCCAGCAGCGCGGACAGGGAAACCCAGCATTTT.

The CDR3 DNA sequence: TGTGCCAGCAGTGAAGATGGCACAAATCAGCCCCAGCATTTT. It translates to CASSEDGTNQPQHF. The rearrangement joins TRBV2 to TRBJ1-5, with D hard to call. The germline CDR1 and CDR2 sequences are SNHLY and FYNNEI. Trimming removed 1 base at V and 4 bases at J, with 8 bases between. The CDR3 covers 14 residues.

V and J are TRBV10-3 and TRBJ2-1; D perhaps matches TRBD2 (5 bases). V shed 6 bases and J shed 7 bases, with 7 bases lying between them. The CDR3 is made up of 11 amino acids. The germline CDR1 and CDR2 sequences are ENHRY and SYGVKD. The CDR3 DNA reads TGTGCCATCAGGTGGGAGAATGAGCAGTTCTTC. It is translated as CAIRWENEQFF.

The genes are TRBV5-1 and TRBJ1-3; D remains unclear. Trimming cost V 3 bases and J 0 bases, with 7 bases left between them. Germline V gives CDR1 SGHRS, CDR2 YFSETQ. The CDR3 has 14 amino acids. CDR3 in DNA: TGCGCCAGCAGCTCCGCGGGCTCTGGAAACACCATATATTTT. Translated, it gives CASSSAGSGNTIYF.

The chain links TRBV30 to TRBJ1-2, with TRBD1 as a possible D gene (5 bases). Deletions cut 5 bases from V and 2 bases from J, with 9 bases between. Germline values: CDR1 GTSNPN, CDR2 SVGIG (reference sequence). The CDR3 is 12 amino acids. The CDR3 region has the DNA TGTGCCTGGGACAGCCTAAACTATGGCTACACCTTC. This gives the protein CAWDSLNYGYTF. The variable domain in full, completed from reference TRBV30 and TRBJ1-2, reads SQTIHQWPATLVQPVGSPLSLECTVEGTSNPNLYWYRQAAGRGLQLLFYSVGIGQISSEVPQNLSASRPQDRQFILSSKKLLLSDSGFYLCAWDSLNYGYTFGSGTRLTVV.

The chain uses TRBV11-2 and TRBJ2-3; D is perhaps TRBD2 (5 bases). This CDR3 has 14 residues. Germline CDR1 is SGHAT and CDR2 is FQNNGV. The V and J ends lost 4 bases and 7 bases respectively, with 15 bases between them. The CDR3 sequence: CASSSLAGRNTQYF. In DNA form, the CDR3 reads TGTGCCAGCAGCTCCCTAGCAGGACGAAATACGCAGTATTTT.

The sample holds one count of this clone. This sequence joins TRBV18 and TRBJ2-7, with 9 positions matching TRBD1. Germline CDR1 reads KGHSH; CDR2 reads LQKENI. The CDR3 contains 16 residues. V gave up 3 bases and J gave up 4 bases; unmatched junction bases: 10. CDR3 nucleotides: TGTGCCAGCTCACCCCCCACAGGGGGCGCAACGTACGAGCAGTACTTC. It codes for CASSPPTGGATYEQYF.

The rearrangement links TRBV6-5 to TRBJ1-1; D possibly corresponds to TRBD1 (5 bases). Germline V gives CDR1 MNHEY, CDR2 SVGAGI. CDR3 length: 15 residues. V was trimmed by 6 bases and J by 5 bases, leaving 19 bases between them. The CDR3 DNA reads TGTGCCAGCAGCCCGACAGAAAACTTAAGGACTGAAGCTTTCTTT. Amino acid sequence: CASSPTENLRTEAFF.